This passage covers 7 T cell receptor beta chains from one sample sequenced in a study of beta chain features in type 1 diabetes. What was sequenced were expressed TCRB transcripts, since all of the isolated RNA had been reverse transcribed. Clones were read by immunoSEQ multiplex PCR, and TCRdb kept only the in-frame ones, dropping some. This table holds almost 350,000 clones, around a fifth found once. Sample: naive CD4+ T cells from blood. These receptors all stem from a woman between 18 and 30 years old in good health.

The rearrangement uses TRBV30 and TRBJ2-7; D gene unclear. Trimming removed 0 bases from V and 2 bases from J, with 11 bases in between. This CDR3 is built from 14 residues. Germline CDR1 reads GTSNPN; CDR2 reads SVGIG (reference sequence). The DNA for the CDR3 is TGTGCCTGGAGTGTTTCCCCAGGCCCCTACGAGCAGTACTTC. This codes for CAWSVSPGPYEQYF.

Written as DNA, the CDR3 is TGTGCCAGCAGCCCCGGGACAGGGAAGGTTGGCAATCAGCCCCAGCATTTT. Translating gives CASSPGTGKVGNQPQHF. This sequence joins TRBV5-6 and TRBJ1-5, with 9 bases aligning to TRBD1. Trimming took 4 bases from V and 2 from J; bases not matched to a gene: 10. The CDR3 length is 17 residues. Germline V CDR1 and CDR2: SGHDT, YYEEEE.

This clone has a handful of counts. V usage is TRBV7-2 and J usage is TRBJ1-1; D ambiguous. The germline V and J ends were trimmed by 3 bases and 11 bases, with 10 bases remaining between them. The CDR3 is 11 amino acids. Germline assignment: CDR1 SGHTA and CDR2 FQGNSA. CDR3 protein: CASSFGGHAFF. For the CDR3, the DNA is TGTGCCAGCAGCTTTGGAGGGCATGCTTTCTTT.

This clone was counted only a few times. J is TRBJ2-3 and V is TRBV7-2; a possible D gene is TRBD2 (6 bases). The V end lost 1 base, the J end lost 2 bases, and 13 bases lay between the germline ends. This CDR3 spans 16 amino acids. Germline assignment: CDR1 SGHTA and CDR2 FQGNSA. DNA for the CDR3: TGTGCCAGCAGCTTAGGGCCTAGCGCGACCACAGATACGCAGTATTTT. This codes for CASSLGPSATTDTQYF.

The chain uses TRBV5-1 and TRBJ2-1, with 13 bases lining up with TRBD2. V shed 3 bases, J shed 2 bases, and the junction held 2 bases outside the gene matches. The CDR3 is 16 amino acids. The germline gives CDR1 SGHRS, CDR2 YFSETQ. The CDR3 here is CASSSGLAGPYNEQFF. The CDR3 nucleotides read TGCGCCAGCAGCTCGGGACTAGCGGGGCCCTACAATGAGCAGTTCTTC. The whole variable domain, remainder taken from reference TRBV5-1 and TRBJ2-1, is KAGVTQTPRYLIKTRGQQVTLSCSPISGHRSVSWYQQTPGQGLQFLFEYFSETQRNKGNFPGRFSGRQFSNSRSEMNVSTLELGDSALYLCASSSGLAGPYNEQFFGPGTRLTVL.

A few counts support this clone. The V gene is TRBV11-2, the J gene TRBJ2-7; D is perhaps TRBD1 (5 bases). Germline V lookup: CDR1 SGHAT, CDR2 FQNNGV. CDR3 length: 13 amino acids. Trimming removed 5 bases from V and 3 bases from J, with 11 bases in between. The CDR3 nucleotides read TGTGCCAGCAGCCGCGGACAACGCTACGAGCAGTACTTC. Protein: CASSRGQRYEQYF.

Remarks on this clone: In the same sample, other DNA sequences code for this CDR3. The rearrangement links TRBV18 to TRBJ1-2; D unresolved. V was shortened by 1 base and J by 2 bases, with 8 bases between the two germline ends. The CDR3 is 14 amino acids. Germline V lookup: CDR1 KGHSH, CDR2 LQKENI. CDR3 residues: CASSPQRGNYGYTF. The CDR3 DNA follows: TGTGCCAGCTCACCACAACGAGGAAACTATGGCTACACCTTC.